The clone carrying this T cell receptor (beta chain) was counted many times. Its antigen is still unknown. These data originate in a study of breast tumors, draining lymph nodes, adjacent tissues. The study's findings and limits: Tumor TCR diversity was below lymph nodes but above nontumor tissue.

V lost 3 bases to trimming and J lost 2 bases, with 10 bases between them. Germline CDR1 PRHDT, CDR2 FYEKMQ (reference sequence). This CDR3 spans 14 amino acids. Samples came from axillary lymph nodes draining the breast cancer. TCRdb reprocessed the multiplex PCR reads with MiXCR, giving one entry per CDR3 protein. The sample includes about 130,000 distinct CDR3 sequences, less than 20% of them seen just once. The source is a female donor with breast cancer. Some clones in this sample may be carry-over from other donors' samples. The chain recombines TRBV13 with TRBJ2-5; TRBD2 is a possible D gene (6 bases). The sample consisted of axillary lymph node tissue. The CDR3 protein is CASSFGSQQETQYF. As DNA, the CDR3 is TGTGCCAGCAGCTTCGGGAGTCAGCAAGAGACCCAGTACTTC.